This T cell receptor beta chain was documented in a study of blood T cell repertoires in COVID-19. Generated by immunoSEQ multiplex PCR, the TCRdb table keeps only in-frame clones and is missing some. The sample has roughly 190,000 clones, about 88% seen once. Per germline, CDR1 MNHEY and CDR2 SVGAGI. The ends lost 4 bases at V and 4 bases at J; junction bases unmatched: 3. The CDR3 consists of 14 residues. The source is a woman aged 40-49 years in a cohort exposed to, infected with or recovered from COVID-19 (not recorded which). The specimen was PBMCs or T cells enriched from blood (not recorded which). The chain uses TRBV6-5 and TRBJ1-5; 8 bases are a match to TRBD1. The CDR3 DNA is TGTGCCAGCAGTTCCACAGGGGGAAATCAGCCCCAGCATTTT. It encodes CASSSTGGNQPQHF.